Reported below is one T cell receptor (beta chain). Its cognate antigen is unknown. These data come from a study of stem cell transplantation in POMP-related autoinflammatory disease. The repertoire was sequenced with immunoSEQ multiplex PCR; TCRdb's copy has only in-frame clones and lacks some. The repertoire holds around 1,300 clones, with roughly 80% as singletons. General study findings and limits: Fewer unique TRB V-J gene pairings were identified in patients with PRAID. In patients with PRAID, every analyzed T-cell subset tended to show lower diversity and higher clonality.

The CDR3 has 15 amino acids. The germline V gene encodes CDR1 LGHNA and CDR2 YNFKEQ. Trimming pared 2 bases from V and 4 bases from J, leaving 12 bases between. Source material: CD8+ T cells from PBMCs. The rearrangement joins TRBV4-2 to TRBJ1-3, with D possibly being TRBD1 (5 bases). The clonotype was recovered from a human donor in good health. CDR3 residues: CASSQSREGGNTIYF. The CDR3 DNA is TGTGCCAGCAGCCAATCCAGGGAGGGGGGAAACACCATATATTTT.